Below, 32 T cell receptor beta chains from the same sample are listed, as sequenced in a study of blood T cell repertoires in COVID-19. Measured with immunoSEQ multiplex PCR; TCRdb has only the in-frame clones, and not every one. Among some 200,000 clones listed, roughly 90% were seen once. Material for sequencing was PBMCs or T cells enriched from blood (not recorded which). Every receptor here comes from a man aged 18 to 35 with acute COVID-19.

The CDR3 DNA sequence: TGCAGTGCTAGTTCGGGACAGGAAATCCAAGAGACCCAGTACTTC. It is translated as CSASSGQEIQETQYF. The V call is TRBV20-1, the J call TRBJ2-5, with 8 bases that match TRBD1. The J segment lost 1 base and the V segment lost 3 bases, leaving 7 bases of the junction unmatched. The CDR3 loop spans 15 amino acids. The germline V gene encodes CDR1 DFQATT and CDR2 SNEGSKA (reference sequence).

The rearrangement links TRBV27 to TRBJ1-6; the match to TRBD1 covers 10 bases. The CDR3 runs 14 residues. V lost 6 bases, J lost 9 bases, and 5 bases stayed unmatched. Germline CDR1 and CDR2: MNHEY and SMNVEV (reference sequence). The CDR3 spells CASRPGTGVSPLHF. As DNA, the CDR3 is TGTGCCAGCAGGCCCGGGACAGGGGTTTCACCCCTCCACTTT.

The V and J genes are TRBV29-1 and TRBJ1-2; TRBD1 matches at 8 bases. Germline V lookup: CDR1 SQVTM, CDR2 ANQGSEA. The length of the CDR3 is 14 residues. Trimming took 7 bases from V and 4 from J; bases not matched to a gene: 11. The CDR3 sequence: CSAPLGQAPYGYTF. CDR3 bases: TGCAGCGCACCCTTGGGACAGGCGCCCTATGGCTACACCTTC.

J is TRBJ1-5 and V is TRBV30; possible D gene TRBD1, 5 bases. Germline CDR1 and CDR2: GTSNPN and SVGIG (reference sequence). The CDR3 totals 13 residues. V gave up 1 base and J gave up 5 bases, with 9 bases separating them. CDR3 in amino acids: CAWSGQIDQPQHF. The CDR3 bases are TGTGCCTGGAGTGGACAGATCGATCAGCCCCAGCATTTT.

The V call is TRBV28, the J call TRBJ1-2, with D perhaps matching TRBD1 (5 bases). Germline lookup yields CDR1 MDHEN and CDR2 SYDVKM. The CDR3 has 14 residues. Trimming shortened V by 3 bases and J by 4 bases, and 12 bases separated the two germline ends. The CDR3 DNA sequence: TGTGCCAGCAGTTTGCCCCACGGGGGCTATGGCTACACCTTC. Amino acid sequence: CASSLPHGGYGYTF.

The chain carries TRBV4-1 and TRBJ1-1, with 7 bases identical to TRBD1. The CDR3 has 15 amino acids. Looked up from germline, CDR1 is MGHRA and CDR2 is YSYEKL. Trimming at V came to 1 base and at J to 2 bases, leaving 4 bases not matched to a gene. Written as DNA, the CDR3 is TGCGCCAGCAGCCAAGTGACAGGGACCAACACTGAAGCTTTCTTT. Amino acids: CASSQVTGTNTEAFF.

The V and J genes are TRBV27 and TRBJ2-4, with 8 bases fitting TRBD1. The trim removed 6 bases at V and 3 bases at J, leaving 7 bases unmatched. The CDR3 is 15 amino acids. The germline CDR1 and CDR2 sequences are MNHEY and SMNVEV (reference sequence). CDR3 in DNA: TGTGCCAGCAGATCCGGGACAGGAGGCAAAAACATTCAGTACTTC. This sequence encodes CASRSGTGGKNIQYF.

CDR3 amino acids: CASSVGINEQFF. The CDR3 nucleotides read TGTGCCAGCAGCGTAGGTATAAATGAGCAGTTCTTC. J is TRBJ2-1 and V is TRBV9; no firm D call. The CDR3 contains 12 residues. Germline CDR1 reads SGDLS; CDR2 reads YYNGEE. Trimming took 0 bases from V and 7 from J, leaving 5 bases between them.

The chain has TRBV7-2 and TRBJ2-1; 8 nucleotides agree with TRBD2. The CDR3 consists of 14 residues. Germline V lookup: CDR1 SGHTA, CDR2 FQGNSA. J lost 5 bases, V lost 4 bases, and 4 bases had no gene match. CDR3 nucleotides: TGTGCCAGCAGCTCAGCGGGAGCCAACAATGAGCAGTTCTTC. This encodes CASSSAGANNEQFF.

In its sample, this clone was seen a few times. The CDR3 is CASSQGVTSSYEQYF. CDR3 coding DNA: TGTGCCAGCAGCCAAGGGGTGACTAGCTCCTACGAGCAGTACTTC. The chain recombines TRBV4-2 with TRBJ2-7; D is possibly TRBD2 (6 bases). This CDR3 spans 15 amino acids. CDR1 and CDR2 (germline): LGHNA, YNFKEQ. The germline V and J ends were trimmed by 1 base and 0 bases, with 10 bases remaining between them.

The CDR3 loop reads CASSRPASNNEQFF. CDR3 DNA sequence: TGCGCCAGCAGCCGCCCCGCGTCCAACAATGAGCAGTTCTTC. The chain carries TRBV5-1 and TRBJ2-1; no firm D call. The CDR3 runs 14 residues. V was trimmed by 4 bases and J by 5 bases, leaving 13 bases between them. Germline V gene lookup returns CDR1 SGHRS and CDR2 YFSETQ.

The rearrangement joins TRBV19 to TRBJ1-2; the D is unclear. V was cut by 3 bases and J by 6 bases, with 20 bases left in between. The CDR3 length is 16 residues. CDR1 LNHDA and CDR2 SQIVND come from the germline V gene (reference sequence). The CDR3 loop is CASSIMKVVEVNGYTF. The CDR3, as DNA: TGTGCCAGTAGTATTATGAAGGTTGTTGAGGTGAATGGCTACACCTTC.

This rearrangement joins TRBV28 to TRBJ2-7; 12 bases map to TRBD1. V dropped 6 bases and J dropped 12; count of bases not matched to a gene: 9. There are 13 residues in the CDR3. CDR1 is MDHEN, CDR2 SYDVKM, per germline. CDR3 residues: CASSLGDRGRAYF. CDR3 DNA: TGTGCCAGCAGCCTTGGGGACAGGGGGCGCGCGTACTTC.

Here the CDR3 DNA reads TGTGCCAGTAGTATAGGCAGGGGCGAAAGGGGGCAGTTCTTC. Protein: CASSIGRGERGQFF. The chain is built from TRBV19 and TRBJ2-1; tentative D call: TRBD1 (6 bases). V was shortened by 1 base and J by 12 bases, with 16 bases between the two germline ends. Germline values: CDR1 LNHDA, CDR2 SQIVND (reference sequence). The length of the CDR3 is 14 residues.

CDR3 sequence reads: CATSRKGGQPQHF. As DNA, the CDR3 is TGTGCCACCAGCAGAAAAGGCGGTCAGCCCCAGCATTTT. V is TRBV15 and J is TRBJ1-5; D is uncertain. V was pared by 2 bases and J by 6 bases, with 8 bases between. The CDR3 consists of 13 residues. Germline-derived CDR1 and CDR2 are LNHNV and YYDKDF (reference sequence).

In DNA form, the CDR3 reads TGTGCCAGCAGCCCTCGGTACGAGCAGTACTTC. It codes for CASSPRYEQYF. The chain carries TRBV12-3 or TRBV12-4 and TRBJ2-7; D is undetermined. The V gene lost 6 bases and the J gene lost 4 bases, with 7 bases spanning the gap. There are 11 residues in the CDR3.

The chain carries TRBV27 and TRBJ2-2; 7 positions agree with TRBD1. V lost 5 bases to trimming and J lost 3 bases; unmatched junction nucleotides: 9. CDR1 is MNHEY and CDR2 is SMNVEV in the germline V gene (reference sequence). The CDR3 runs 16 residues. The CDR3 nucleotides read TGTGCCAGCAGTGGGGGACAGAGGTTCCACACCGGGGAGCTGTTTTTT. This gives the protein CASSGGQRFHTGELFF.

J is TRBJ2-1 and V is TRBV7-2; 8 positions match TRBD2. With 0 bases clipped from V and 5 bases from J, the junction kept 6 bases outside the gene matches. The V gene's germline CDR1 is SGHTA and CDR2 FQGNSA. The CDR3 consists of 16 residues. The CDR3 sequence is CASSLAQVAGNNEQFF. As DNA, the CDR3 is TGTGCCAGCAGCTTAGCGCAGGTAGCGGGAAACAATGAGCAGTTCTTC. Complete variable domain (other parts from reference TRBV7-2 and TRBJ2-1): GAGVSQSPSNKVTEKGKDVELRCDPISGHTALYWYRQSLGQGLEFLIYFQGNSAPDKSGLPSDRFSAERTGGSVSTLTIQRTQQEDSAVYLCASSLAQVAGNNEQFFGPGTRLTVL.

This clone was seen more than once but under ten times. V is TRBV6-6 and J is TRBJ2-5, with TRBD2 matching 9 bases. The CDR3 is made up of 16 amino acids. Germline-derived CDR1 and CDR2 are MNHNY and SVGAGI (reference sequence). Trimming cost V 3 bases and J 5 bases; bases outside gene matches: 10. Here the CDR3 reads CASSYNKAGGPETQYF. DNA of the CDR3: TGTGCCAGCAGTTATAATAAGGCGGGAGGGCCGGAGACCCAGTACTTC.

The V call is TRBV19, the J call TRBJ1-1; TRBD1 might be the D (5 bases). The CDR3 is made up of 15 amino acids. Trimming removed 1 base from V and 3 bases from J, with 12 bases in between. Germline V gives CDR1 LNHDA, CDR2 SQIVND (reference sequence). The CDR3 loop reads CASSIALGVYTEAFF. The CDR3 DNA reads as TGTGCCAGTAGTATAGCCCTAGGGGTCTACACTGAAGCTTTCTTT.

J is TRBJ2-1 and V is TRBV27; TRBD2 agrees at 9 bases. Losses at the gene ends were 5 bases for V and 5 bases for J; bases not matched to a gene: 7. The CDR3 length is 15 residues. The germline CDR1 and CDR2 sequences are MNHEY and SMNVEV (reference sequence). The DNA for the CDR3 is TGTGCCAGCAGTACATTAGCGGGAGTTCACAATGAGCAGTTCTTC. Residues: CASSTLAGVHNEQFF.

The V and J genes are TRBV28 and TRBJ1-2; D is unclear. Germline values: CDR1 MDHEN, CDR2 SYDVKM. V was pared by 3 bases and J by 3 bases, with 17 bases between. The CDR3 has 16 residues. DNA for the CDR3: TGTGCCAGCAGTTTTCGTTATAGCATCTTAGACTATGGCTACACCTTC. As protein: CASSFRYSILDYGYTF.

This chain uses TRBV4-2 with TRBJ2-1; 8 bases match TRBD2. The CDR3 runs 16 residues. Germline loops: CDR1 LGHNA, CDR2 YNFKEQ. Trimming removed 0 bases from V and 0 bases from J; junction bases left unmatched: 1. CDR3 region: CASSQDGLASYNEQFF. The DNA of the CDR3 is TGTGCCAGCAGCCAAGACGGACTAGCCTCCTACAATGAGCAGTTCTTC.

This clone occurred once. The CDR3 DNA reads TGTGCCAGCAGTGAGGGGACAGGGGGTCTAGGGTCTGCTGAAGCTTTCTTT. It translates to CASSEGTGGLGSAEAFF. The J gene is TRBJ1-1, the V gene TRBV28; 11 bases align to TRBD1. After removal of 5 bases from V and 6 bases from J, the junction contained 14 bases not matched to a gene. The V gene's germline CDR1 is MDHEN and CDR2 SYDVKM. The length of the CDR3 is 17 residues.

The chain carries TRBV6-5 and TRBJ2-3; D is possibly TRBD1 (5 bases). The V end lost 4 bases, the J end lost 0 bases, and 8 bases lay between the germline ends. Germline loops: CDR1 MNHEY, CDR2 SVGAGI. This CDR3 comprises 14 residues. The CDR3 DNA sequence: TGTGCCAGCAGTTGGGGCAGGAGCACAGATACGCAGTATTTT. Its translation: CASSWGRSTDTQYF.

The rearrangement links TRBV5-1 to TRBJ2-1, with D unclear. The CDR3 length is 14 residues. In germline, CDR1 is SGHRS, CDR2 YFSETQ. The ends were cut back, 0 bases at V and 8 bases at J, with 12 bases in the middle. CDR3 region: CASSLESSSHEQFF. CDR3 coding DNA: TGCGCCAGCAGCTTGGAAAGCAGTAGCCATGAGCAGTTCTTC.

This sequence joins TRBV25-1 and TRBJ1-1; 7 nucleotides match TRBD1. The CDR3 consists of 13 residues. With 8 bases clipped from V and 7 bases from J, the junction kept 10 bases outside the gene matches. Germline-derived CDR1 and CDR2 are MGHDK and SYGVNS. The CDR3 region has the DNA TGTGCCAGCCGGACAGGACCCTCCGTTGAAGCTTTCTTT. Encoded protein: CASRTGPSVEAFF.

The V gene is TRBV30, the J gene TRBJ1-6, with D possibly being TRBD1 (5 bases). V shed 8 bases and J shed 5 bases, with 13 bases lying between them. This CDR3 has 13 amino acids. The germline gives CDR1 GTSNPN, CDR2 SVGIG (reference sequence). As DNA, the CDR3 is TGTGCCGGGGGAAAGCAACATAATTCACCCCTCCACTTT. This codes for CAGGKQHNSPLHF.

The gene calls are TRBV11-3 and TRBJ2-7, with a weak D call TRBD1 (5 bases). CDR1 and CDR2 (germline): SGHNT, YENEEA. The CDR3 runs to 14 residues. V lost 5 bases and J 3 bases, leaving 14 bases between the germline ends. The CDR3 coding sequence is TGTGCCAGCAGCCCAAGACAGACCTTCTACGAGCAGTACTTC. This translates into CASSPRQTFYEQYF.

The J gene is TRBJ1-2, the V gene TRBV20-1; D gene unclear. V dropped 3 bases and J dropped 8 bases, with 13 bases sitting between them. The CDR3 is made up of 12 amino acids. Per germline, CDR1 DFQATT and CDR2 SNEGSKA (reference sequence). CDR3: CSASSLGWGYTF. CDR3 DNA: TGCAGTGCTAGTTCGCTTGGCTGGGGCTACACCTTC.

The CDR3 here is CSASNPQGTTGELFF. CDR3 DNA sequence: TGCAGTGCCAGTAACCCTCAGGGGACCACCGGGGAGCTGTTTTTT. The V call is TRBV20-1, the J call TRBJ2-2, with D possibly matching TRBD1 (6 bases). The germline V gene encodes CDR1 DFQATT and CDR2 SNEGSKA (reference sequence). The CDR3 is 15 amino acids. Trimming removed 6 bases at V and 4 bases at J, with 18 bases between.

This clone was counted a single time. The gene calls are TRBV21-1 and TRBJ2-5; the D call TRBD1 from the table was never checked on the DNA. TRBV21-1 represents a pseudogene. The CDR3 is made up of 20 amino acids. The CDR3 reads CASSKERTLVGALDQETQYF. Written as DNA, the CDR3 is TGTGCCAGCAGCAAAGAAAGGACCTTGGTAGGGGCCCTGGACCAAGAGACCCAGTACTTC.